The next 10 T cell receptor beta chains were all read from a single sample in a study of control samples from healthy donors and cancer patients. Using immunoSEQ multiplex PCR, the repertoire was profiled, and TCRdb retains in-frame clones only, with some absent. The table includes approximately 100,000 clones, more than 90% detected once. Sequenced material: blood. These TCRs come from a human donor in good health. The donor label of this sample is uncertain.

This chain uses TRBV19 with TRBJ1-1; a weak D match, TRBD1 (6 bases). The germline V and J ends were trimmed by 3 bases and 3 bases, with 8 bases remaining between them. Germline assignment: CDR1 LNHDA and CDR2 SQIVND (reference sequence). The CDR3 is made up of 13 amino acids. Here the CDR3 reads CASSIPGDTEAFF. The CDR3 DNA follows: TGTGCCAGTAGTATCCCAGGGGACACTGAAGCTTTCTTT.

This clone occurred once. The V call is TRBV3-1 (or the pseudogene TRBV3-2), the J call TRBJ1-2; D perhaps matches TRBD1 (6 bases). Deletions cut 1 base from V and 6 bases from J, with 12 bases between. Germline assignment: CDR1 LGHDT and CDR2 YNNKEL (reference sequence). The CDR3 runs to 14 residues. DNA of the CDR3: TGTGCCAGCAGCCAAGGAAAGGGGGTGGATGGCTACACCTTC. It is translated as CASSQGKGVDGYTF.

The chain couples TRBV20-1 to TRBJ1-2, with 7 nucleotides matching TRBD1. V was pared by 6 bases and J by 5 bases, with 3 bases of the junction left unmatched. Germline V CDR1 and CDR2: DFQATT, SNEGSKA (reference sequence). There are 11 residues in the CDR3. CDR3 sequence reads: CSATGQYGYTF. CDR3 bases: TGCAGTGCCACGGGACAGTATGGCTACACCTTC.

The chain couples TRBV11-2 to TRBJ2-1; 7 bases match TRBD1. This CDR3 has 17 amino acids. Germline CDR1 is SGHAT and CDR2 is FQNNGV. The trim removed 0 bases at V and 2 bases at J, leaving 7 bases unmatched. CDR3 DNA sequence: TGTGCCAGCAGCTTAGATCCGGACAGGAGTCCCTACAATGAGCAGTTCTTC. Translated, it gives CASSLDPDRSPYNEQFF.

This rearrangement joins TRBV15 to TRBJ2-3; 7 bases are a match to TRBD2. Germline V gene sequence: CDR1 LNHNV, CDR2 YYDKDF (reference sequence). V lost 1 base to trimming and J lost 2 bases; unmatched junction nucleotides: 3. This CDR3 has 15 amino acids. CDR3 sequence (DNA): TGTGCCACCAGCAGAGGGCGGGGGTTCACAGATACGCAGTATTTT. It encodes CATSRGRGFTDTQYF.

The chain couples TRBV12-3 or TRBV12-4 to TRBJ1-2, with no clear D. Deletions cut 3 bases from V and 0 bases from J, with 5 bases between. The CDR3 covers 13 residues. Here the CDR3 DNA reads TGTGCCAGCAGTTTCGGGCCTAACTATGGCTACACCTTC. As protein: CASSFGPNYGYTF.

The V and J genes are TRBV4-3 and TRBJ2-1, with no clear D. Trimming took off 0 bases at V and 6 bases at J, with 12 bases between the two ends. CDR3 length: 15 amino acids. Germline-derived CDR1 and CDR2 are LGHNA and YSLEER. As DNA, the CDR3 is TGCGCCAGCAGCCAAGATAAAGGGCTTTTCAATGAGCAGTTCTTC. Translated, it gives CASSQDKGLFNEQFF.

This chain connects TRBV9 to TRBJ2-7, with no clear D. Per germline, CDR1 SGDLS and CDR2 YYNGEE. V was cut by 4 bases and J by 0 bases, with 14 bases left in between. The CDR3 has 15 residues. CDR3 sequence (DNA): TGTGCCAGCAGCCCCCTGTGGCAGGCCTCCTACGAGCAGTACTTC. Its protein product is CASSPLWQASYEQYF.

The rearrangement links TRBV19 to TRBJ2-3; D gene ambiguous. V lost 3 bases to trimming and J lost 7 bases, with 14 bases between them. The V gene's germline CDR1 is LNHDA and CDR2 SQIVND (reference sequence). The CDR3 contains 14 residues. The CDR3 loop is CASSISATLNTQYF. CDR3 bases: TGTGCCAGTAGTATTTCGGCTACCCTAAATACGCAGTATTTT.

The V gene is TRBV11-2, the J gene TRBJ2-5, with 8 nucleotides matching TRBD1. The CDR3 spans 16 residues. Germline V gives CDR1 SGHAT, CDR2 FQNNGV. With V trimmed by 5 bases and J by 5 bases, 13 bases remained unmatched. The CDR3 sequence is CASSTQGGRGRETQYF. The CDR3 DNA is TGTGCCAGCAGCACCCAGGGCGGCAGGGGGCGCGAGACCCAGTACTTC.